This T cell receptor (beta chain) is from a study of CD8+CD57+ T cells in acquired aplastic anemia (dated by TCRdb to between 2018 and 2020). Background for the entire study: On average, sorted CD4+ and CD8+ cells yielded approximately 3 ug of extracted DNA, with a range of roughly 0.17 to 27.4 ug. A CD8+CD57+ expansion meant a frequency higher than the mean frequency seen in healthy subjects.

Profiling of TCR beta VDJ combinations and CDR3 sequences used genomic DNA as the template. An Illumina HiSeq 2000 was the platform used for TCR repertoire sequencing. Concerning the study's data processing: TRBV/TRBJ rearrangement plots, CDR3 size and DJ length profiles, and Simpson's diversity index were used to assess repertoires. The immunodominant clone was defined as the most abundant DNA sequence in deep sequencing data. CDR3 amino acid sequences were checked for sharing between subjects and were compared against published repertoires and the VDJdb database. Using fastp at Q25 and MiXCR, TCRdb reprocessed the public reads and kept productive beta chains. CDR3 protein sequences are deduplicated, and each keeps its most common genes and DNA. What appears here as the V and J calls and clone size reflects TCRdb's work, not the paper's. For this sample there are 150,000 or so distinct CDR3 sequences; 40% to 50% appear just once. The ten largest account for roughly 3.1% of the sample.

The CDR3 holds 12 amino acids from the cysteine to the phenylalanine. The kept DNA is CDR3 alone, 36 bases in frame from the first base. Relative to germline, V is 1 base shorter and J is 7 bases shorter, with 5 bases between their ends. The germline V gene (reference sequence) provides CDR1 LNHNV and CDR2 YYDKDF. Flow cytometry had shown CD8+CD57+ cell expansion in the patients selected for sequencing. Every patient had a diagnosis of severe acquired aplastic anemia based on International Study of Aplastic Anemia and Agranulocytosis and Camitta criteria. No therapy had been received by the patients at the time of blood sampling. TCR repertoires of sorted CD4+ and CD8+ blood T cells from severe aplastic anemia patients and healthy subjects were deep-sequenced in the study. Patients were enrolled under clinicaltrials.gov protocols 00001620, 01623167, 00001397, 00071045, 00081523 and 00961064 in the USA. Ficoll-Paque density gradient centrifugation was used to isolate peripheral blood mononuclear cells. CD4+ and CD8+ T cells were sorted by FACS or magnetic beads before DNA extraction.

Overall results and qualifications from the work: About 30 CD8+ CDR3 sequences were found to be shared between patients and controls, but these sequences appeared to be highly expressed in patients and within the immunodominant clones of the patients. Between patients and healthy controls, no significant difference in CD8+ Simpson's diversity was found (P=0.060).

Comment on this clonotype: Its antigen has not been determined. The record has no base qualities; no much larger clone is one base away.

The rearranged segments are TRBV15 and TRBJ2-1, with an unclear D gene assignment. The sample was sorted CD4+, CD8+, or CD8+CD57+ T cells (not recorded which) from PBMCs. This TCR came from a human donor with aplastic anemia. The CDR3 loop reads CATSRVENEQFF. The sequenced DNA is TGTGCCACCAGCAGAGTAGAAAATGAGCAGTTCTTC.